The 21 T cell receptor beta chains given below trace back to one sample, sequenced in a study of graft-versus-host responses after intestinal transplantation. Method: immunoSEQ multiplex PCR; TCRdb's copy keeps in-frame clones and lacks some. The sample contains about 50,000 clones, about 93% of which appear only once. These TCRs are of unknown antigen specificity. Source: unstimulated CD4+ T cells sorted from spleen or lymph node cells, taken before transplant. The receptor set was obtained from a human donor who was the organ donor for an intestinal transplant.

The chain has TRBV7-2 and TRBJ2-1; 7 bases match TRBD1. With V trimmed by 3 bases and J by 5 bases, 1 base remained unmatched. The CDR3 spans 13 residues. Germline-derived CDR1 and CDR2 are SGHTA and FQGNSA. The CDR3 protein is CASSLDRHNEQFF. CDR3 sequence (DNA): TGTGCCAGCAGCTTGGACAGGCACAATGAGCAGTTCTTC.

The chain joins TRBV11-1 to TRBJ2-3, with D tentatively TRBD1 or TRBD2 (5 bases each). The germline CDR1 and CDR2 sequences are SGHAT and FQDESV (reference sequence). The CDR3 length is 15 residues. Between the trimmed V and J ends, which lost 5 bases and 3 bases, there was a span of 15 bases. DNA of the CDR3: TGTGCCAGCAGCCTCTACAGGAGGAGTACAGATACGCAGTATTTT. This codes for CASSLYRRSTDTQYF.

This chain uses TRBV7-8 with TRBJ1-1, with a weak D call TRBD1 (5 bases). V dropped 2 bases and J dropped 4 bases, with 8 bases sitting between them. The CDR3 consists of 13 residues. The germline V gene encodes CDR1 SGHVS and CDR2 FQNEAQ. CDR3 residues: CASSLSRATEAFF. As DNA, the CDR3 is TGTGCCAGCAGCTTAAGCAGGGCCACTGAAGCTTTCTTT.

The rearrangement joins TRBV5-1 to TRBJ2-3, with TRBD2 identical over 7 bases. The V gene end was trimmed by 0 bases and the J gene end by 2 bases; junction bases not matched to a gene: 3. The CDR3 sequence is 15 residues long. From germline, CDR1 is SGHRS and CDR2 YFSETQ. The CDR3 region is CASSLGLAFTDTQYF. CDR3 DNA: TGCGCCAGCAGCTTGGGACTAGCCTTCACAGATACGCAGTATTTT.

J is TRBJ2-7 and V is TRBV15, with 7 positions matching TRBD2. Germline lookup yields CDR1 LNHNV and CDR2 YYDKDF (reference sequence). This CDR3 contains 14 residues. Germline trimming cut 1 base from V and 0 bases from J; bases unmatched to any gene: 0. The CDR3 region is CATSRAGGSYEQYF. CDR3 bases: TGTGCCACCAGCAGAGCGGGAGGCTCCTACGAGCAGTACTTC.

J is TRBJ2-7 and V is TRBV2; 7 nucleotides match TRBD2. The CDR3 has 16 amino acids. Germline CDR1 SNHLY, CDR2 FYNNEI. V gave up 3 bases and J gave up 1 base; unmatched junction bases: 9. The CDR3 loop reads CASSDVLAVNSYEQYF. CDR3 DNA sequence: TGTGCCAGCAGTGATGTTCTAGCGGTCAATTCCTACGAGCAGTACTTC.

This chain connects TRBV11-3 to TRBJ2-5, with 7 bases matching TRBD1. The CDR3 covers 15 residues. The J segment lost 2 bases and the V segment lost 4 bases, leaving 7 bases of the junction unmatched. The germline V gene encodes CDR1 SGHNT and CDR2 YENEEA. CDR3 in amino acids: CASSSTGTAQETQYF. The CDR3 DNA is TGTGCCAGCAGCTCTACCGGGACAGCTCAAGAGACCCAGTACTTC.

CDR3 sequence reads: CASSRTGGTEAFF. The CDR3, as DNA: TGTGCCAGCAGTCGGACAGGGGGCACTGAAGCTTTCTTT. The chain uses TRBV7-2 and TRBJ1-1; 10 nucleotides line up with TRBD1. J was trimmed by 4 bases and V by 6 bases; bases with no gene match: 2. There are 13 residues in the CDR3. Germline values: CDR1 SGHTA, CDR2 FQGNSA. Together with reference TRBV7-2 and TRBJ1-1, the CDR3 gives the full variable domain: GAGVSQSPSNKVTEKGKDVELRCDPISGHTALYWYRQSLGQGLEFLIYFQGNSAPDKSGLPSDRFSAERTGGSVSTLTIQRTQQEDSAVYLCASSRTGGTEAFFGQGTRLTVV.

This sequence joins TRBV7-2 and TRBJ1-5; TRBD1 agrees at 9 bases. Trimming took 5 bases from V and 3 from J; bases not matched to a gene: 5. Looked up from germline, CDR1 is SGHTA and CDR2 is FQGNSA. There are 15 residues in the CDR3. CDR3 region: CASSPGTGTNQPQHF. As DNA, the CDR3 is TGTGCCAGCAGCCCCGGGACAGGGACCAATCAGCCCCAGCATTTT.

This clone was recorded once. CDR3 region: CASSWGQSYNEQFF. CDR3 in DNA: TGTGCCAGCAGTTGGGGACAGAGTTACAATGAGCAGTTCTTC. V and J are TRBV28 and TRBJ2-1; the match to TRBD1 covers 7 bases. Germline V gene sequence: CDR1 MDHEN, CDR2 SYDVKM. The V and J ends lost 4 bases and 4 bases, in that order; junction bases with no gene match: 4. The CDR3 is 14 residues long. Drawing the rest from reference TRBV28 and TRBJ2-1, the complete variable domain is DVKVTQSSRYLVKRTGEKVFLECVQDMDHENMFWYRQDPGLGLRLIYFSYDVKMKEKGDIPEGYSVSREKKERFSLILESASTNQTSMYLCASSWGQSYNEQFFGPGTRLTVL.

The DNA of the CDR3 is TGTGCCAGCAGCTTCTCGAGGGAAACGTACAATGAGCAGTTCTTC. Translation gives CASSFSRETYNEQFF. V and J are TRBV7-2 and TRBJ2-1; D is possibly TRBD2 (5 bases). The CDR3 runs 15 residues. Germline CDR1 reads SGHTA; CDR2 reads FQGNSA. The ends were cut back, 3 bases at V and 4 bases at J, with 13 bases in the middle. The variable domain in full, completed from reference TRBV7-2 and TRBJ2-1, reads GAGVSQSPSNKVTEKGKDVELRCDPISGHTALYWYRQSLGQGLEFLIYFQGNSAPDKSGLPSDRFSAERTGGSVSTLTIQRTQQEDSAVYLCASSFSRETYNEQFFGPGTRLTVL.

This rearrangement joins TRBV5-4 to TRBJ2-5, with 13 bases fitting TRBD2. The germline CDR1 and CDR2 sequences are SGHNT and YYREEE (reference sequence). This CDR3 has 13 amino acids. V shed 4 bases, J shed 10 bases, and the junction held 4 bases outside the gene matches. The CDR3 region has the DNA TGTGCCAGCAGCGAGGGACTAGCGGGACTCCAGTACTTC. Its protein product is CASSEGLAGLQYF.

The chain joins TRBV27 to TRBJ1-6; weak D call: TRBD1 (5 bases). Germline V gene data show CDR1 as MNHEY and CDR2 as SMNVEV (reference sequence). Trimming left V 5 bases short and J 3 bases short, with 20 bases between. The CDR3 has 18 amino acids. CDR3 protein: CASSPQTITTVYNSPLHF. DNA for the CDR3: TGTGCCAGCAGTCCGCAAACAATAACGACAGTCTATAATTCACCCCTCCACTTT.

This chain uses TRBV4-3 with TRBJ2-1; TRBD2 matches 11 bases. This CDR3 has 19 residues. V shed 2 bases and J 2 bases; nucleotides not matched to a gene: 11. CDR1 and CDR2 from the germline V gene are LGHNA and YSLEER. The CDR3 DNA sequence: TGCGCCAGCAGCCAATTCCCTAGCGGGAGGCCAACCCCCTACAATGAGCAGTTCTTC. Protein product: CASSQFPSGRPTPYNEQFF.

This rearrangement joins TRBV18 to TRBJ2-2; 7 nucleotides align to TRBD1. The V gene end was trimmed by 5 bases and the J gene end by 0 bases; junction bases not matched to a gene: 3. The germline V gene has CDR1 KGHSH and CDR2 LQKENI. The CDR3 has 15 amino acids. The CDR3, as DNA: TGTGCCAGCTCAGGGACAGTTACGAACACCGGGGAGCTGTTTTTT. Protein product: CASSGTVTNTGELFF. Based on the CDR3 plus reference TRBV18 and TRBJ2-2, the full variable domain is NAGVMQNPRHLVRRRGQEARLRCSPMKGHSHVYWYRQLPEEGLKFMVYLQKENIIDESGMPKERFSAEFPKEGPSILRIQQVVRGDSAAYFCASSGTVTNTGELFFGEGSRLTVL.

The gene calls are TRBV7-2 and TRBJ1-2, with D perhaps matching TRBD1 (5 bases). V was cut by 1 base and J by 3 bases, with 9 bases left in between. This CDR3 has 14 residues. The germline CDR1 and CDR2 sequences are SGHTA and FQGNSA. The CDR3 sequence: CASSLGGDDYGYTF. Here the CDR3 DNA reads TGTGCCAGCAGCTTAGGGGGCGATGACTATGGCTACACCTTC.

This rearrangement joins TRBV28 to TRBJ2-6; D gene unclear. Trimming cost V 1 base and J 2 bases, with 9 bases left between them. There are 16 residues in the CDR3. The germline CDR1 and CDR2 sequences are MDHEN and SYDVKM. The CDR3 nucleotides are TGTGCCAGCAGTTTATTAGGCGAGACTGGGGCCAACGTCCTGACTTTC. As protein: CASSLLGETGANVLTF.

The chain has TRBV11-2 and TRBJ2-7; unclear D gene. Germline CDR1 reads SGHAT; CDR2 reads FQNNGV. This CDR3 spans 13 amino acids. The germline V and J ends were trimmed by 3 bases and 6 bases, with 12 bases remaining between them. CDR3 residues: CASSFSLIGEQYF. The CDR3 DNA reads TGTGCCAGCAGCTTTTCCCTAATAGGCGAGCAGTACTTC.

The J gene is TRBJ1-2, the V gene TRBV2; TRBD1 matches at 10 bases. V trimming: 8 bases; J trimming: 5 bases; junction bases outside the gene matches: 8. This CDR3 region has 14 residues. Germline CDR1 reads SNHLY; CDR2 reads FYNNEI. The CDR3 bases are TGTGCCAGCCTCGACAGGGGGCGAAGGTATGGCTACACCTTC. Translated: CASLDRGRRYGYTF.

The count of this clone is one. A junction boundary mismatches the germline segment, possibly from a read error. V and J are TRBV4-1 and TRBJ1-2; D is undetermined. Germline lookup yields CDR1 MGHRA and CDR2 YSYEKL. This CDR3 is built from 16 residues. The CDR3 loop is CASSQVIGHANYGYTF. CDR3 DNA sequence: TGTGCCAGCAGCCAAGTCATAGGGCACGCTAACTATGGCTACACCTTC.

The V gene is TRBV5-1, the J gene TRBJ2-7; TRBD2 matches 9 bases. CDR1 is SGHRS and CDR2 is YFSETQ in the germline V gene. CDR3 length: 16 residues. V shed 0 bases and J 1 base; nucleotides not matched to a gene: 5. CDR3 sequence reads: CASSLARTSVSYEQYF. The CDR3 nucleotides are TGCGCCAGCAGCTTGGCTCGGACTAGCGTGTCCTACGAGCAGTACTTC.